Shown below are 10 T cell receptor beta chains from a single sample sequenced in a study of graft-versus-host responses after intestinal transplantation. Sequenced by immunoSEQ multiplex PCR; TCRdb stores in-frame clones only, minus some. The sample consists of about 120,000 clones, about nine tenths of them appearing once. Their antigen targets remain unknown. Sample: unstimulated CD4+ T cells sorted from spleen or lymph node cells, taken before intestinal transplant. The receptors shown here come from a human donor who received an intestinal transplant.

This clone was detected only once. This sequence joins TRBV6-5 and TRBJ1-1; 9 bases line up with TRBD1. Trimming removed 6 bases from V and 4 bases from J; junction bases left unmatched: 9. Germline V lookup: CDR1 MNHEY, CDR2 SVGAGI. The CDR3 is 15 amino acids. The CDR3 reads CASSPYTGGGTEAFF. CDR3 bases: TGTGCCAGCAGCCCTTACACAGGGGGCGGCACTGAAGCTTTCTTT.

The chain combines TRBV5-1 with TRBJ2-5; the match to TRBD2 covers 8 bases. CDR3 length: 15 amino acids. J gave up 2 bases and V 3 bases, and 6 bases lay outside the gene matches. Germline lookup yields CDR1 SGHRS and CDR2 YFSETQ. CDR3 DNA: TGCGCCAGCAGCTGGGGACTAGTTCAACAAGAGACCCAGTACTTC. It codes for CASSWGLVQQETQYF.

The gene calls are TRBV18 and TRBJ2-3, with 7 bases fitting TRBD1. The length of the CDR3 is 14 residues. Germline V lookup: CDR1 KGHSH, CDR2 LQKENI. Losses at the gene ends were 2 bases for V and 3 bases for J; bases not matched to a gene: 2. The CDR3 reads CASSPGQVTDTQYF. The CDR3 DNA reads as TGTGCCAGCTCACCAGGACAGGTGACAGATACGCAGTATTTT.

This chain links TRBV5-1 with TRBJ2-1; TRBD2 matches at 8 bases. V lost 4 bases to trimming and J lost 4 bases; unmatched junction nucleotides: 7. Germline values: CDR1 SGHRS, CDR2 YFSETQ. The CDR3 has 15 residues. The CDR3 region has the DNA TGCGCCAGCAGCCCCAACGGGGGGGTTTACAATGAGCAGTTCTTC. It encodes CASSPNGGVYNEQFF.

The V gene is TRBV19, the J gene TRBJ1-1; TRBD1 matches 7 bases. J gave up 8 bases and V 10 bases, and 7 bases lay outside the gene matches. CDR3 size: 11 residues. Germline assignment: CDR1 LNHDA and CDR2 SQIVND (reference sequence). DNA of the CDR3: TGTGCCATAGAGAAAGGGGGCGAAGCTTTCTTT. Its translation: CAIEKGGEAFF. Full variable domain (rest looked up from reference TRBV19 and TRBJ1-1): DGGITQSPKYLFRKEGQNVTLSCEQNLNHDAMYWYRQDPGQGLRLIYYSQIVNDFQKGDIAEGYSVSREKKESFPLTVTSAQKNPTAFYLCAIEKGGEAFFGQGTRLTVV.

This chain joins TRBV10-1 and TRBJ2-2, with TRBD2 identical over 8 bases. V shed 4 bases and J 6 bases; nucleotides not matched to a gene: 7. Germline V gene data show CDR1 as WNHNN and CDR2 as SYGVQD (reference sequence). The CDR3 covers 15 residues. As DNA, the CDR3 is TGCGCCAGCAGTGCTCGGGAGGGAAGGGCCGGGGAGCTGTTTTTT. It translates to CASSAREGRAGELFF.

The V and J genes are TRBV18 and TRBJ1-2; possible D gene TRBD1, 5 bases. V dropped 0 bases and J dropped 5 bases, with 7 bases sitting between them. Germline values: CDR1 KGHSH, CDR2 LQKENI. The CDR3 runs 13 residues. DNA for the CDR3: TGTGCCAGCTCACCACCGACAGCTTATGGCTACACCTTC. Translation: CASSPPTAYGYTF.

The chain joins TRBV2 to TRBJ2-5; TRBD2 might be the D (6 bases). Trimming took off 6 bases at V and 1 base at J, with 18 bases between the two ends. Germline-derived CDR1 and CDR2 are SNHLY and FYNNEI. The CDR3 length is 16 residues. This chain's CDR3 is CASSPGTQALQETQYF. CDR3 DNA sequence: TGTGCCAGCAGCCCAGGGACTCAAGCCCTCCAAGAGACCCAGTACTTC.

The chain uses TRBV2 and TRBJ1-6; possible D gene TRBD1, 5 bases. V lost 10 bases to trimming and J lost 0 bases, with 19 bases between them. Germline-derived CDR1 and CDR2 are SNHLY and FYNNEI. The CDR3 runs 17 residues. CDR3 DNA: TGTGCCACCCGATCAGGGAAGAGGAGCTCCTATAATTCACCCCTCCACTTT. It encodes CATRSGKRSSYNSPLHF.

This clone was found a few times. V is TRBV6-6 and J is TRBJ2-7; D not resolved. The CDR3 covers 14 residues. The germline V and J ends were trimmed by 6 bases and 6 bases, with 18 bases remaining between them. Germline values: CDR1 MNHNY, CDR2 SVGAGI (reference sequence). CDR3: CASSSTPTLSEQYF. The CDR3, as DNA: TGTGCCAGCAGCTCCACGCCGACACTCTCCGAGCAGTACTTC.